This T cell receptor beta chain was recorded in a study of T cell repertoires in cytomegalovirus infection. Study background: It was recently identified HLA-C-restricted and well-studied HLA-B-restricted CMV epitopes that the study used. Matching HLA type, along with CMV infection, was indicated by public TCR beta signatures. Whole-study results and caveats: Carriers of CMV and the relevant HLA type were discriminated by public TCR beta frequency. The ex vivo response was dominated by HLA-C-restricted CMV-specific TCR beta clonotypes.

The table lists this clonotype with a few counts. Antigen unknown. MiXCR, applied by TCRdb to the reads, yields one record per CDR3 protein. The sample lists hundreds of thousands of distinct CDR3 sequences, just under 30% occurring once. J was trimmed by 4 bases and V by 3 bases; bases with no gene match: 10. This CDR3 has 16 residues. Germline CDR1 is DFQATT and CDR2 is SNEGSKA (reference sequence). The material sequenced was cultured PBMCs, taken from culture after CMV antigen stimulation. This TCR came from a human donor in good health (CMV status not recorded). Some clones in this sample may be carry-over from other donors' samples. This chain uses TRBV20-1 with TRBJ2-1, with 9 bases lining up with TRBD1. The DNA for the CDR3 is TGCAGTGCTAGGTCCGGACAGGGGTTAGGTTACAATGAGCAGTTCTTC. This sequence encodes CSARSGQGLGYNEQFF.